The 29 T cell receptor beta chains given below trace back to one sample, sequenced in a study of blood T cell repertoires in COVID-19. Measured with immunoSEQ multiplex PCR; TCRdb has only the in-frame clones, and not every one. This repertoire shows 440,000 or so clones, around 89% found once; its top ten account for around 1.5%. Sequencing was carried out using peripheral blood. These receptor sequences come from a woman aged 40 to 50 with COVID-19, enrolled during active disease.

In this sample, this clone turned up once. This sequence joins TRBV7-8 and TRBJ1-2, with 12 nucleotides matching TRBD1. The CDR3 sequence is 17 residues long. V was clipped by 0 bases and J by 3 bases; unmatched bases: 5. Per germline, CDR1 SGHVS and CDR2 FQNEAQ. CDR3 DNA: TGTGCCAGCAGCTTAGCGGGACAGGGGGCTCGAGACTATGGCTACACCTTC. As protein: CASSLAGQGARDYGYTF.

This clone was counted a single time. The chain uses TRBV5-1 and TRBJ2-1; D may be TRBD1 (7 bases). This CDR3 comprises 14 residues. Germline V gene sequence: CDR1 SGHRS, CDR2 YFSETQ. V was clipped by 2 bases and J by 9 bases, with 15 bases between them. CDR3 sequence (DNA): TGCGCCAGCAGCTTTGACAGGGTCGGGGGTGAGCAGTTCTTC. Its translation is CASSFDRVGGEQFF.

The J gene is TRBJ1-4, the V gene TRBV20-1; D possibly corresponds to TRBD1 (6 bases). The germline V gene has CDR1 DFQATT and CDR2 SNEGSKA (reference sequence). V was clipped by 6 bases and J by 0 bases, with 11 bases between them. The CDR3 has 14 amino acids. Here the CDR3 DNA reads TGCAGTGCAAGTAGACAGGCAACTAATGAAAAACTGTTTTTT. Amino acid sequence: CSASRQATNEKLFF.

The V and J genes are TRBV4-2 and TRBJ1-4, with D uncertain. Deletions cut 4 bases from V and 5 bases from J, with 11 bases between. CDR1 and CDR2 from the germline V gene are LGHNA and YNFKEQ. The CDR3 has 14 residues. CDR3 in amino acids: CASSPGRSNEKLFF. The CDR3 DNA sequence: TGTGCCAGCAGCCCGGGTCGCTCGAATGAAAAACTGTTTTTT.

This rearrangement joins TRBV5-6 to TRBJ1-5, with 9 bases fitting TRBD1. CDR3 length: 16 residues. V lost 4 bases to trimming and J lost 2 bases; unmatched junction nucleotides: 7. CDR1 is SGHDT and CDR2 is YYEEEE in the germline V gene. The CDR3 region has the DNA TGTGCCAGCAGCGGGGGACAGGGCTCACGCAATCAGCCCCAGCATTTT. Translation gives CASSGGQGSRNQPQHF.

Comment on this clone: This is likely a read error, given that the CDR3 carries no conserved phenylalanine or tryptophan at its end. It is unclear where the CDR3 begins or ends on the DNA, so no DNA is shown, and the CDR3 is as TCRdb lists it. CDR3 loop: CASSRKGLAGNL. The chain joins TRBV23-1 to TRBJ2-7; the DNA was not used to check the table's D call, TRBD2. TRBV23-1 is flagged as an ORF with uncertain function. The CDR3 spans 12 residues, counting both ends.

This clone was detected only a few times. The gene calls are TRBV27 and TRBJ1-5; no clear D gene. CDR3 length equals 14 residues. The V end was cut by 5 bases, the J end by 1 base, with 9 bases between. Germline-derived CDR1 and CDR2 are MNHEY and SMNVEV (reference sequence). The chain's CDR3 is CASSPGWSNQPQHF. DNA for the CDR3: TGTGCCAGCAGTCCGGGTTGGAGCAATCAGCCCCAGCATTTT.

CDR3 nucleotides: TGCGCCAGCAGCTTGTTTCCCGGTTCGGATGAGCAGTTCTTC. Translated: CASSLFPGSDEQFF. This sequence joins TRBV5-1 and TRBJ2-1; no reliable D call. CDR1 and CDR2 (germline): SGHRS, YFSETQ. V lost 1 base, J lost 8 bases, and 13 bases lay in between. The CDR3 is made up of 14 amino acids.

The chain joins TRBV19 to TRBJ1-3; tentative D call: TRBD1 (6 bases). Deletions cut 4 bases from V and 0 bases from J, with 13 bases between. The CDR3 extends over 16 amino acids. Germline CDR1 and CDR2: LNHDA and SQIVND (reference sequence). The CDR3 reads CASSKGTIYSGNTIYF. In nucleotides, the CDR3 is TGTGCCAGTAGTAAGGGGACAATCTACTCTGGAAACACCATATATTTT.

The chain joins TRBV5-4 to TRBJ1-2, with D uncertain. CDR3 length: 14 amino acids. With 4 bases removed from V and 4 bases from J, the gap between germline ends came to 14 bases. Per germline, CDR1 SGHNT and CDR2 YYREEE (reference sequence). The CDR3 here is CASSPRDTGYGYTF. The CDR3 bases are TGTGCCAGCAGCCCACGCGACACTGGCTATGGCTACACCTTC.

J is TRBJ2-4 and V is TRBV9, with D possibly TRBD2 on 6 matching bases. The germline CDR1 and CDR2 sequences are SGDLS and YYNGEE. V shed 3 bases and J shed 12 bases, with 22 bases lying between them. This CDR3 region has 15 residues. CDR3 sequence reads: CASSAHIGTSGSQYF. The DNA of the CDR3 is TGTGCCAGCAGCGCGCACATCGGGACTTCTGGGAGTCAGTACTTC.

J is TRBJ2-5 and V is TRBV7-8; 8 bases align to TRBD1. This CDR3 is 13 amino acids long. Germline assignment: CDR1 SGHVS and CDR2 FQNEAQ. V was clipped by 5 bases and J by 7 bases; unmatched bases: 6. The CDR3 here is CASSTRTGWTQYF. CDR3 DNA sequence: TGTGCCAGCAGCACCCGGACAGGGTGGACCCAGTACTTC.

Points on this clone: At the DNA level, this CDR3 is encoded by other sequences in the same sample as well. The chain is built from TRBV28 and TRBJ1-2; 7 bases map to TRBD1. CDR1 is MDHEN, CDR2 SYDVKM, per germline. Unmatched junction bases numbered 2, after V lost 4 bases and J lost 3 bases. The CDR3 runs to 13 residues. CDR3 region: CASSSGTDYGYTF. In DNA form, the CDR3 reads TGTGCCAGCAGTTCCGGGACAGACTATGGCTACACCTTC.

The J gene is TRBJ2-4, the V gene TRBV6-5; 7 bases agree with TRBD1. V gave up 6 bases and J gave up 0 bases; unmatched junction bases: 5. This CDR3 has 15 amino acids. CDR1 and CDR2 (germline): MNHEY, SVGAGI. The CDR3 DNA follows: TGTGCCAGCAGCCTAGACAGGGCAGCCAAAAACATTCAGTACTTC. As protein: CASSLDRAAKNIQYF.

The V call is TRBV7-9, the J call TRBJ1-6; D call uncertain. The CDR3 loop spans 14 amino acids. Looked up from germline, CDR1 is SEHNR and CDR2 is FQNEAQ (reference sequence). Trimming left V 1 base short and J 7 bases short, with 8 bases between. CDR3 region: CASSLGQMNSPLHF. In nucleotides, the CDR3 is TGTGCCAGCAGCTTAGGGCAGATGAATTCACCCCTCCACTTT.

The chain joins TRBV24-1 to TRBJ1-2; tentative D call: TRBD1 (6 bases). Per the germline V gene, CDR1 is KGHDR and CDR2 is SFDVKD. This CDR3 has 14 residues. Deletions cut 0 bases from V and 7 bases from J, with 11 bases between. Written as DNA, the CDR3 is TGTGCCACCAGTGATTTGCAGACAGGTCGTGGCTACACCTTC. Protein sequence: CATSDLQTGRGYTF.

The rearrangement links TRBV6-5 to TRBJ1-2, with 7 bases lining up with TRBD1. After removal of 6 bases from V and 6 bases from J, the junction contained 10 bases not matched to a gene. CDR1 MNHEY and CDR2 SVGAGI come from the germline V gene. The CDR3 covers 14 residues. The CDR3 is CASSGYRGRDGYTF. The CDR3 nucleotides are TGTGCCAGCAGCGGATACAGGGGTAGGGATGGCTACACCTTC.

The chain has TRBV6-6 and TRBJ2-1; 13 nucleotides line up with TRBD2. V shed 7 bases and J 10 bases; nucleotides not matched to a gene: 7. The CDR3 sequence is 14 residues long. The germline CDR1 and CDR2 sequences are MNHNY and SVGAGI (reference sequence). This CDR3 reads CASTATSGRSEQFF. The CDR3 DNA reads as TGTGCCAGCACCGCGACTAGCGGGAGGTCGGAGCAGTTCTTC.

The chain couples TRBV10-3 to TRBJ2-3, with a possible D match to TRBD2 (6 bases). This CDR3 is 15 amino acids long. CDR1 and CDR2 (germline): ENHRY, SYGVKD. Between the trimmed V and J ends, which lost 4 bases and 2 bases, there was a span of 13 bases. CDR3 coding DNA: TGTGCCATCAGTGCTAGCGCCCAAAACACAGATACGCAGTATTTT. Protein product: CAISASAQNTDTQYF.

This rearrangement joins TRBV6-2 or TRBV6-3 to TRBJ1-2; no firm D call. CDR1 and CDR2 (germline): MNHEY, SVGEGT. The CDR3 spans 11 residues. Trimming shortened V by 4 bases and J by 7 bases, and 7 bases separated the two germline ends. Here the CDR3 reads CASSSFRGYTF. The CDR3 DNA reads TGTGCCAGCAGTTCCTTTCGTGGCTACACCTTC.

This chain connects TRBV9 to TRBJ1-1, with D possibly TRBD1 on 6 matching bases. CDR3 length: 15 amino acids. CDR1 SGDLS and CDR2 YYNGEE come from the germline V gene. Between the trimmed V and J ends, which lost 2 bases and 4 bases, there was a span of 15 bases. The CDR3 DNA reads TGTGCCAGCAGCGTGTCCGGGACAAGGGGCACTGAAGCTTTCTTT. It translates to CASSVSGTRGTEAFF.

The chain combines TRBV29-1 with TRBJ1-6; D may be TRBD1 (5 bases). This CDR3 is built from 14 residues. Germline loops: CDR1 SQVTM, CDR2 ANQGSEA. The V end lost 3 bases, the J end lost 0 bases, and 6 bases lay between the germline ends. As DNA, the CDR3 is TGCAGCGTTGATCAGGGCTCCTATAATTCACCCCTCCACTTT. Translated: CSVDQGSYNSPLHF.

The count of this clone is one. The chain recombines TRBV5-1 with TRBJ2-2; D is uncertain. V lost 0 bases to trimming and J lost 6 bases, with 18 bases between them. This CDR3 is 17 amino acids long. Looked up from germline, CDR1 is SGHRS and CDR2 is YFSETQ. This chain's CDR3 is CASSLALESKSPGELFF. The CDR3 DNA reads TGCGCCAGCAGCTTGGCTCTAGAGTCGAAGTCCCCCGGGGAGCTGTTTTTT.

The chain uses TRBV15 and TRBJ2-7, with D possibly matching TRBD1 (6 bases). Between the trimmed V and J ends, which lost 5 bases and 5 bases, there was a span of 16 bases. Per the germline V gene, CDR1 is LNHNV and CDR2 is YYDKDF (reference sequence). The CDR3 sequence is 14 residues long. CDR3 sequence reads: CATSLSRDINEQYF. CDR3 sequence (DNA): TGTGCCACCAGCCTTTCCCGGGACATCAACGAGCAGTACTTC.

V is TRBV2 and J is TRBJ2-5; D is unresolved. The CDR3 contains 13 residues. V was trimmed by 1 base and J by 1 base, leaving 4 bases between them. CDR1 SNHLY and CDR2 FYNNEI come from the germline V gene. CDR3 DNA: TGTGCCAGCAGTGAAGGCAGCCAAGAGACCCAGTACTTC. It specifies CASSEGSQETQYF.

This chain uses TRBV27 with TRBJ2-2; D might be TRBD1 (5 bases). V gave up 8 bases and J gave up 9 bases, with 13 bases separating them. This CDR3 has 12 amino acids. The germline CDR1 and CDR2 sequences are MNHEY and SMNVEV (reference sequence). The CDR3 bases are TGTGCCAGCCAGGCAGGGCCACGGGAGCTGTTTTTT. Its translation is CASQAGPRELFF.

The V gene is TRBV6-6, the J gene TRBJ2-3, with D possibly being TRBD1 (6 bases). CDR1 and CDR2 from the germline V gene are MNHNY and SVGAGI (reference sequence). The CDR3 sequence is 15 residues long. The V end lost 4 bases, the J end lost 1 base, and 12 bases lay between the germline ends. The CDR3 loop reads CASSFFRTGTDTQYF. The CDR3 DNA is TGTGCCAGCAGTTTTTTCCGGACAGGCACAGATACGCAGTATTTT.

CDR3 nucleotide sequence: TGTGCCAGCAGCTTTACAGGGGCCGGGACTGAAGCTTTCTTT. It yields the protein CASSFTGAGTEAFF. The V and J genes are TRBV7-9 and TRBJ1-1; TRBD1 matches 7 bases. Unmatched junction bases numbered 6, after V lost 3 bases and J lost 5 bases. Germline CDR1 reads SEHNR; CDR2 reads FQNEAQ (reference sequence). This CDR3 is 14 amino acids long.

The chain links TRBV11-3 to TRBJ2-1; TRBD1 agrees at 10 bases. The V and J ends lost 5 bases and 5 bases, in that order; junction bases with no gene match: 6. The CDR3 runs to 15 residues. Per germline, CDR1 SGHNT and CDR2 YENEEA. The CDR3 reads CASSRGQGQHNEQFF. The CDR3 coding sequence is TGTGCCAGCAGCAGGGGACAGGGGCAGCACAATGAGCAGTTCTTC.